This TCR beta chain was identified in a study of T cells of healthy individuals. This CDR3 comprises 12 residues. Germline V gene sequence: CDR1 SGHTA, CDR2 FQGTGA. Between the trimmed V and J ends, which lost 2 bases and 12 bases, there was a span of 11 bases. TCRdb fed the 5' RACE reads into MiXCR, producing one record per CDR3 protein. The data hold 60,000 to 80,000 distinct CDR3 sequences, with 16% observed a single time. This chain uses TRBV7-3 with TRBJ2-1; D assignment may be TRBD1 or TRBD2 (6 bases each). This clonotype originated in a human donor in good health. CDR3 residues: CASSLERGVQFF. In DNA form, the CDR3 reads TGTGCCAGCAGCTTAGAAAGGGGGGTGCAGTTCTTC.